This passage covers 18 T cell receptor beta chains from one sample sequenced in a study of cytomegalovirus exposure and HLA in healthy donors (dated 2017 in TCRdb). Library prep was done by the immunoSEQ multiplex PCR assay. A mixture of 60 forward primers for TCR Vbeta segments and 13 reverse primers for TCR Jbeta segments was used in the multiplex PCR. Not all clones reach the TCRdb copy of this immuneACCESS table, which keeps in-frame sequences only. Checked studies attribute under half of the gap to unresolved V genes and leave the rest unexplained. The table for this sample lists fewer than 250,000 clones; approximately 82% of them were counted only once. Jointly, the top ten make up approximately 1.8% of the sample. Source material: PBMCs. These receptors were obtained from a middle-aged man in good health and CMV-seropositive.

In this sample, this clone turned up once. The V and J genes are TRBV6-4 and TRBJ2-1, with 13 bases matching TRBD2. Germline V gives CDR1 MRHNA, CDR2 SNTAGT. This CDR3 contains 17 residues. The V and J ends lost 8 bases and 3 bases, in that order; junction bases with no gene match: 10. The CDR3 here is CASSRTSGRGGYNEQFF. The CDR3 region has the DNA TGTGCCAGCTCTCGGACTAGCGGGAGAGGGGGCTACAATGAGCAGTTCTTC.

The gene calls are TRBV6-6 and TRBJ1-3, with 7 nucleotides matching TRBD1. V was pared by 6 bases and J by 0 bases, with 5 bases of the junction left unmatched. CDR1 and CDR2 from the germline V gene are MNHNY and SVGAGI (reference sequence). This CDR3 comprises 15 residues. The CDR3 loop is CASRTGHGSGNTIYF. Written as DNA, the CDR3 is TGTGCCAGCAGGACAGGGCATGGCTCTGGAAACACCATATATTTT.

The CDR3: CASSLVGQLTATNEKLFF. The CDR3 DNA reads as TGCGCCAGCAGCTTGGTTGGACAGCTCACCGCAACTAATGAAAAACTGTTTTTT. The chain joins TRBV5-1 to TRBJ1-4; TRBD1 is a possible D gene (6 bases). The CDR3 is 18 amino acids. V was cut by 0 bases and J by 0 bases, with 15 bases left in between. Germline V gene data show CDR1 as SGHRS and CDR2 as YFSETQ.

The gene calls are TRBV30 and TRBJ2-3, with 10 bases lining up with TRBD2. The CDR3 covers 16 residues. Germline values: CDR1 GTSNPN, CDR2 SVGIG (reference sequence). The V and J ends lost 2 bases and 6 bases, in that order; junction bases with no gene match: 11. CDR3 region: CAWSRASGSRGDTQYF. As DNA, the CDR3 is TGTGCCTGGAGTAGAGCTAGCGGGAGTCGGGGGGATACGCAGTATTTT.

This clone was counted many times. This rearrangement joins TRBV7-9 to TRBJ1-1; possibly TRBD1 for D (5 bases). Trimming shortened V by 2 bases and J by 1 base, and 11 bases separated the two germline ends. The CDR3 has 15 amino acids. Looked up from germline, CDR1 is SEHNR and CDR2 is FQNEAQ (reference sequence). The CDR3 protein is CASSLLVGANTEAFF. In DNA, the CDR3 is TGTGCCAGCAGCTTACTAGTAGGGGCGAACACTGAAGCTTTCTTT.

This clone was found once. V gene TRBV5-5 combines with J gene TRBJ2-1, with TRBD1 matching over 10 bases. The germline CDR1 and CDR2 sequences are SGHKS and YYEKEE (reference sequence). CDR3 length equals 15 residues. V dropped 4 bases and J dropped 3; count of bases not matched to a gene: 4. CDR3 region: CASSAGTGDYNEQFF. DNA of the CDR3: TGTGCCAGCAGCGCGGGGACAGGGGACTACAATGAGCAGTTCTTC.

The V and J genes are TRBV5-4 and TRBJ2-5; TRBD1 is a possible D gene (5 bases). The V gene's germline CDR1 is SGHNT and CDR2 YYREEE (reference sequence). Trimming removed 0 bases from V and 2 bases from J, with 5 bases in between. This CDR3 has 13 amino acids. The CDR3 nucleotides are TGTGCCAGCAGCTTGGAGGGGCAAGAGACCCAGTACTTC. It specifies CASSLEGQETQYF.

This chain connects TRBV27 to TRBJ2-2; 8 nucleotides align to TRBD2. Germline CDR1 and CDR2: MNHEY and SMNVEV (reference sequence). Unmatched junction bases numbered 4, after V lost 7 bases and J lost 6 bases. The CDR3 extends over 13 amino acids. CDR3 in amino acids: CASTEAGAGELFF. In nucleotides, the CDR3 is TGTGCCAGCACAGAAGCGGGGGCCGGGGAGCTGTTTTTT.

This clone is medium-sized by share. The DNA for the CDR3 is TGTGCCAGTAGTATAAACCCGGGACAGGCCTCCCCTCTCTATGGCTACACCTTC. This encodes CASSINPGQASPLYGYTF. The chain recombines TRBV19 with TRBJ1-2, with 8 bases identical to TRBD1. The CDR3 has 18 amino acids. Unmatched junction bases numbered 15, after V lost 2 bases and J lost 4 bases. Per germline, CDR1 LNHDA and CDR2 SQIVND (reference sequence).

The chain couples TRBV7-6 to TRBJ1-2; 11 nucleotides line up with TRBD1. The CDR3 loop spans 14 amino acids. With V trimmed by 4 bases and J by 7 bases, 5 bases remained unmatched. Germline loops: CDR1 SGHVS, CDR2 FNYEAQ. The CDR3 spells CASSSDRGLGGYTF. The CDR3 bases are TGTGCCAGCAGCTCGGACAGGGGGCTCGGTGGCTACACCTTC. The complete variable domain, with remaining parts taken from reference TRBV7-6 and TRBJ1-2, reads GAGVSQSPRYKVTKRGQDVALRCDPISGHVSLYWYRQALGQGPEFLTYFNYEAQQDKSGLPNDRFSAERPEGSISTLTIQRTEQRDSAMYRCASSSDRGLGGYTFGSGTRLTVV.

This clone occurred a few times. CDR3 bases: TGTGCCAGCTCACGGCCGGGACAGGGGGCTGTTGGGGATGGCTACACCTTC. This codes for CASSRPGQGAVGDGYTF. The chain links TRBV18 to TRBJ1-2, with TRBD1 matching 12 bases. Losses at the gene ends were 4 bases for V and 6 bases for J; bases not matched to a gene: 12. From germline, CDR1 is KGHSH and CDR2 LQKENI. The CDR3 sequence is 17 residues long.

V and J are TRBV18 and TRBJ1-2, with 7 nucleotides matching TRBD1. Germline CDR1 and CDR2: KGHSH and LQKENI. The CDR3 has 15 amino acids. Germline trimming cut 3 bases from V and 0 bases from J; bases unmatched to any gene: 4. The CDR3 protein is CASSPRQGANYGYTF. The CDR3 nucleotides read TGTGCCAGCTCACCGCGACAGGGAGCTAACTATGGCTACACCTTC. The variable domain in full, with the rest retrieved from reference TRBV18 and TRBJ1-2, is NAGVMQNPRHLVRRRGQEARLRCSPMKGHSHVYWYRQLPEEGLKFMVYLQKENIIDESGMPKERFSAEFPKEGPSILRIQQVVRGDSAAYFCASSPRQGANYGYTFGSGTRLTVV.

This clone came up once. Written as DNA, the CDR3 is TGTGCCAGTAGTATAGAGTCCCGGACTAGCGGGAGTGGCTACGAGCAGTACTTC. Translating gives CASSIESRTSGSGYEQYF. J is TRBJ2-7 and V is TRBV19; 13 positions match TRBD2. The CDR3 covers 18 residues. The germline CDR1 and CDR2 sequences are LNHDA and SQIVND (reference sequence). The trim removed 0 bases at V and 3 bases at J, leaving 8 bases unmatched.

Details on this clone: Distinct nucleotide sequences in the sample also encode this CDR3. The rearrangement joins TRBV7-9 to TRBJ1-4, with 7 bases identical to TRBD1. J was trimmed by 7 bases and V by 6 bases; bases with no gene match: 11. Per the germline V gene, CDR1 is SEHNR and CDR2 is FQNEAQ (reference sequence). The CDR3 totals 15 residues. CDR3 sequence: CASSFNPGQTEKLFF. The CDR3 DNA reads TGTGCCAGCAGTTTCAACCCGGGACAGACTGAAAAACTGTTTTTT.

This clone was observed a single time. The gene calls are TRBV27 and TRBJ1-1, with D possibly being TRBD1 (6 bases). Per germline, CDR1 MNHEY and CDR2 SMNVEV (reference sequence). CDR3 size: 14 residues. Deletions cut 3 bases from V and 8 bases from J, with 16 bases between. CDR3 coding DNA: TGTGCCAGCAGTTTCCGTTCGGGGGGCACCGAAGCTTTCTTT. Translating it yields CASSFRSGGTEAFF.

The chain employs TRBV7-9 and TRBJ1-2; D uncertain. Trimming stripped 5 bases from V and 0 bases from J, with 7 bases between. Germline values: CDR1 SEHNR, CDR2 FQNEAQ (reference sequence). This CDR3 spans 13 amino acids. The CDR3 DNA sequence: TGTGCCAGCAGCCGGGAGTCTAACTATGGCTACACCTTC. It specifies CASSRESNYGYTF.

This chain links TRBV5-4 with TRBJ2-7; 11 bases fit TRBD2. Losses at the gene ends were 5 bases for V and 0 bases for J; bases not matched to a gene: 4. Germline V lookup: CDR1 SGHNT, CDR2 YYREEE (reference sequence). This CDR3 comprises 15 residues. The DNA for the CDR3 is TGTGCCAGCAGGGCCGGGACTAGCGGCTCCTACGAGCAGTACTTC. Protein: CASRAGTSGSYEQYF.

The chain couples TRBV4-1 to TRBJ2-1; D is uncertain. Germline-derived CDR1 and CDR2 are MGHRA and YSYEKL. This CDR3 has 15 amino acids. Deletions cut 3 bases from V and 3 bases from J, with 12 bases between. The CDR3 protein is CASSQSNTVYNEQFF. In DNA, the CDR3 is TGCGCCAGCAGCCAGAGTAATACTGTCTACAATGAGCAGTTCTTC.